Following are 23 T cell receptor beta chains from one sample sequenced in a study of cytomegalovirus exposure and HLA in healthy donors. With 60 Vbeta and 13 Jbeta primers, the PCR was carried out. The protocol was immunoSEQ multiplex PCR, while the TCRdb copy is restricted to in-frame clones and leaves out a portion. The table shows approximately 180,000 clones, with 81% occurring only once. What was sequenced was PBMCs. These TCRs come from a woman aged 18-29 years in good health and CMV-seropositive.

Written as DNA, the CDR3 is TGTGCCTGGAGTCACGGACAGGGTAGGGAGACCCAGTACTTC. Translation gives CAWSHGQGRETQYF. V and J are TRBV30 and TRBJ2-5; 8 bases align to TRBD1. The V gene end was trimmed by 2 bases and the J gene end by 5 bases; junction bases not matched to a gene: 7. Germline CDR1 and CDR2: GTSNPN and SVGIG (reference sequence). This CDR3 has 14 amino acids.

This chain uses TRBV15 with TRBJ1-2; unclear D gene. V shed 1 base and J shed 4 bases, with 10 bases lying between them. Looked up from germline, CDR1 is LNHNV and CDR2 is YYDKDF (reference sequence). The CDR3 is made up of 14 amino acids. In nucleotides, the CDR3 is TGTGCCACCAGCAGAGCTGTACTTTCCTATGGCTACACCTTC. Protein product: CATSRAVLSYGYTF.

The chain combines TRBV6-5 with TRBJ2-3; 9 positions match TRBD2. CDR1 and CDR2 from the germline V gene are MNHEY and SVGAGI. After removal of 4 bases from V and 3 bases from J, the junction contained 2 bases not matched to a gene. This CDR3 is 14 amino acids long. The CDR3 DNA reads TGTGCCAGCAGTTCTAGCGGGGAGACAGATACGCAGTATTTT. Translating gives CASSSSGETDTQYF.

This clone is a singleton in its sample. V and J are TRBV6-1 and TRBJ2-1; a possible D gene is TRBD2 (5 bases). Trimming removed 6 bases at V and 2 bases at J, with 11 bases between. Germline values: CDR1 MNHNS, CDR2 SASEGT. The CDR3 sequence is 14 residues long. The CDR3 here is CASRTTTTYNEQFF. In nucleotides, the CDR3 is TGTGCCAGCAGGACTACCACCACCTACAATGAGCAGTTCTTC.

The J gene is TRBJ2-5, the V gene TRBV10-1; 9 nucleotides agree with TRBD1. The CDR3 contains 19 residues. The V and J ends lost 6 bases and 5 bases, in that order; junction bases with no gene match: 22. Looked up from germline, CDR1 is WNHNN and CDR2 is SYGVQD (reference sequence). The CDR3 spells CASSHRGGGRRDRDETQYF. CDR3 nucleotides: TGCGCCAGCAGCCATAGAGGGGGGGGACGCCGGGACAGGGATGAGACCCAGTACTTC.

This clone occurred a few times. This chain uses TRBV11-2 with TRBJ2-5; TRBD2 matches 11 bases. J was trimmed by 3 bases and V by 6 bases; bases with no gene match: 0. CDR1 is SGHAT, CDR2 FQNNGV, per germline. The CDR3 spans 13 residues. CDR3 coding DNA: TGTGCCAGCAGGACTAGCGGGGAAGAGACCCAGTACTTC. Amino acid sequence: CASRTSGEETQYF.

The chain recombines TRBV7-9 with TRBJ2-3, with 10 nucleotides matching TRBD1. This CDR3 contains 13 residues. Germline loops: CDR1 SEHNR, CDR2 FQNEAQ (reference sequence). With V trimmed by 11 bases and J by 1 base, 3 bases remained unmatched. The chain's CDR3 is CADRGLGTDTQYF. CDR3 DNA: TGTGCCGACAGGGGGCTGGGCACAGATACGCAGTATTTT.

The rearrangement uses TRBV7-9 and TRBJ2-6; 7 bases fit TRBD1. Germline CDR1 and CDR2: SEHNR and FQNEAQ (reference sequence). The CDR3 spans 18 residues. Trimming took 2 bases from V and 2 from J; bases not matched to a gene: 9. The CDR3 DNA follows: TGTGCCAGCAGCTTATCCCGGACGACAGGGCCTGGGGCCAACGTCCTGACTTTC. The encoded protein is CASSLSRTTGPGANVLTF.

The rearrangement joins TRBV5-1 to TRBJ2-1, with 12 nucleotides matching TRBD2. Germline-derived CDR1 and CDR2 are SGHRS and YFSETQ. V lost 4 bases and J lost 8; bases outside the gene matches: 16. The CDR3 is made up of 18 amino acids. CDR3 sequence: CASSMPQGASGGVDEQFF. The CDR3 nucleotides read TGCGCCAGCAGCATGCCTCAAGGGGCTAGCGGGGGGGTGGATGAGCAGTTCTTC.

V and J are TRBV29-1 and TRBJ1-2; no firm D call. V lost 3 bases to trimming and J lost 5 bases, with 7 bases between them. The CDR3 spans 11 residues. Germline-derived CDR1 and CDR2 are SQVTM and ANQGSEA. The CDR3 DNA sequence: TGCAGCGTTGAGGAGACTTATGGCTACACCTTC. Encoded protein: CSVEETYGYTF.

The rearrangement links TRBV7-9 to TRBJ1-4, with 8 bases fitting TRBD1. Germline trimming cut 2 bases from V and 4 bases from J; bases unmatched to any gene: 0. This CDR3 is built from 14 residues. Germline V lookup: CDR1 SEHNR, CDR2 FQNEAQ (reference sequence). The CDR3 loop reads CASSLTGGNEKLFF. The CDR3 region has the DNA TGTGCCAGCAGCTTAACAGGGGGTAATGAAAAACTGTTTTTT.

CDR3 sequence: CASRRDRGTEAFF. DNA of the CDR3: TGTGCCAGTAGGCGGGACCGGGGCACTGAAGCTTTCTTT. V is TRBV19 and J is TRBJ1-1; TRBD1 might be the D (5 bases). The germline V and J ends were trimmed by 6 bases and 4 bases, with 12 bases remaining between them. Per the germline V gene, CDR1 is LNHDA and CDR2 is SQIVND (reference sequence). The CDR3 is 13 amino acids.

V and J are TRBV27 and TRBJ1-5; D remains unclear. This CDR3 spans 12 amino acids. Germline V CDR1 and CDR2: MNHEY, SMNVEV (reference sequence). With 9 bases removed from V and 11 bases from J, the gap between germline ends came to 17 bases. This CDR3 is CARETAREAQHF. The CDR3 DNA is TGTGCCAGAGAGACCGCACGGGAAGCCCAGCATTTT.

Details on this clone: Relative to the germline gene, one junction end is altered; a read error may explain this. Other DNA sequences in this sample translate to the same CDR3. V is TRBV28 and J is TRBJ1-2; no clear D. Germline CDR1 MDHEN, CDR2 SYDVKM. CDR3 size: 11 residues. The CDR3 is CASRFSDGYTF. The CDR3 DNA follows: TGCGCCAGCAGGTTTAGCGATGGCTACACCTTC.

The gene calls are TRBV4-3 and TRBJ2-1, with D possibly being TRBD2 (7 bases). The germline CDR1 and CDR2 sequences are LGHNA and YSLEER. The CDR3 covers 15 residues. The ends were cut back, 0 bases at V and 6 bases at J, with 12 bases in the middle. DNA for the CDR3: TGCGCCAGCAGCCAAGAGGGGGGGGCGGTCAATGAGCAGTTCTTC. Translated, it gives CASSQEGGAVNEQFF.

The V gene is TRBV4-2, the J gene TRBJ2-3; 14 positions match TRBD2. Per germline, CDR1 LGHNA and CDR2 YNFKEQ. V lost 4 bases and J lost 4; bases outside the gene matches: 4. This CDR3 comprises 16 residues. The CDR3 loop reads CASSPGLAGVADTQYF. The DNA of the CDR3 is TGTGCCAGCAGCCCGGGACTAGCGGGGGTGGCAGATACGCAGTATTTT.

The rearrangement uses TRBV14 and TRBJ2-5; a possible D gene is TRBD2 (6 bases). V was pared by 4 bases and J by 5 bases, with 17 bases between. Germline loops: CDR1 SGHDN, CDR2 FVKESK. The CDR3 consists of 15 residues. CDR3 residues: CASSPGLGRVETQYF. CDR3 nucleotide sequence: TGTGCCAGCAGCCCGGGACTTGGAAGGGTGGAGACCCAGTACTTC.

This chain uses TRBV7-6 with TRBJ1-4; 7 bases fit TRBD1. Per the germline V gene, CDR1 is SGHVS and CDR2 is FNYEAQ. CDR3 length: 12 residues. The trim removed 6 bases at V and 12 bases at J, leaving 7 bases unmatched. CDR3 DNA: TGTGCCAGCAGTCCTCGACAGGGCCAACTGTTTTTT. Translated, it gives CASSPRQGQLFF.

The chain employs TRBV4-3 and TRBJ1-1; weak D call: TRBD1 (6 bases). CDR1 and CDR2 from the germline V gene are LGHNA and YSLEER. This CDR3 contains 16 residues. V lost 1 base, J lost 0 bases, and 12 bases lay in between. In nucleotides, the CDR3 is TGCGCCAGCAGCCAAGGCCGACAGGTCTTGAACACTGAAGCTTTCTTT. Amino acid sequence: CASSQGRQVLNTEAFF.

This CDR3 reads CASSAPGQGFDGYTF. In nucleotides, the CDR3 is TGTGCCAGCAGCGCACCGGGACAGGGCTTCGATGGCTACACCTTC. The chain links TRBV13 to TRBJ1-2, with TRBD1 matching 9 bases. CDR1 is PRHDT, CDR2 FYEKMQ, per germline (reference sequence). With V trimmed by 5 bases and J by 6 bases, 10 bases remained unmatched. The CDR3 is 15 residues long.

V is TRBV9 and J is TRBJ2-2; tentative D call: TRBD1 (6 bases). V was pared by 3 bases and J by 3 bases, with 15 bases between. Germline V gene sequence: CDR1 SGDLS, CDR2 YYNGEE. CDR3 length: 16 residues. The CDR3 region is CASSARTVEDTGELFF. CDR3 in DNA: TGTGCCAGCAGCGCCCGGACAGTCGAAGACACCGGGGAGCTGTTTTTT.

This clone was picked up one time. This chain joins TRBV7-9 and TRBJ2-3, with 9 bases aligning to TRBD1. The CDR3 runs 16 residues. Trimming at V came to 3 bases and at J to 0 bases, leaving 4 bases not matched to a gene. Germline V gene data show CDR1 as SEHNR and CDR2 as FQNEAQ (reference sequence). CDR3 loop: CASSFIGTGSTDTQYF. CDR3 sequence (DNA): TGTGCCAGCAGCTTTATTGGGACAGGGAGCACAGATACGCAGTATTTT. Using reference TRBV7-9 and TRBJ2-3 for the parts outside the CDR3, the full variable domain is DTGVSQNPRHKITKRGQNVTFRCDPISEHNRLYWYRQTLGQGPEFLTYFQNEAQLEKSRLLSDRFSAERPKGSFSTLEIQRTEQGDSAMYLCASSFIGTGSTDTQYFGPGTRLTVL.

This chain links TRBV5-1 with TRBJ1-4, with D possibly TRBD1 on 5 matching bases. V dropped 0 bases and J dropped 0 bases, with 9 bases sitting between them. CDR1 is SGHRS, CDR2 YFSETQ, per germline. The CDR3 is made up of 16 amino acids. The DNA of the CDR3 is TGCGCCAGCAGCTTGGTTCAGGGCCCAACTAATGAAAAACTGTTTTTT. Amino acids: CASSLVQGPTNEKLFF.